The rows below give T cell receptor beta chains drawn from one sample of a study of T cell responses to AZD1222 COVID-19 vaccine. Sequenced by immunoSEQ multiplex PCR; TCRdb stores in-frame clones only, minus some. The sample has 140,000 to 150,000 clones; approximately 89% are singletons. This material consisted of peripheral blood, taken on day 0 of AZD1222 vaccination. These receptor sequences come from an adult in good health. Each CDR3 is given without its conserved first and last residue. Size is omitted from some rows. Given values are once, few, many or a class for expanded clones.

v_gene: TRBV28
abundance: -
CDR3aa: ASSARGTPYEQY

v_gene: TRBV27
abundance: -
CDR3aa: ASSSLGDLVQETQY

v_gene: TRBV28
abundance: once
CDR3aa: ASTGTGGRHYNEQF

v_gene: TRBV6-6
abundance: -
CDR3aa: ASSWGTGYT

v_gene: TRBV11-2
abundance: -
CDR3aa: ASSLGLAGGQETQY

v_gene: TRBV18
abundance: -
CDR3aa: ASSPGDGAYEQY

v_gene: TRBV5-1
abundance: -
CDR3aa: ASSLGGEVSTDTQY

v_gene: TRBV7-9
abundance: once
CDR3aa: ASSFLQGNGYT

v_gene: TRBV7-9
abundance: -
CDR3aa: ASSQAGAPLSSYNEQF

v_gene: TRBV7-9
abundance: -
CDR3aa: ASSLERLAGGYGEQF

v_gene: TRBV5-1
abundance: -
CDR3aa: ASSVGTEEKLF

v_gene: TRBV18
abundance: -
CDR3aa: ASSPEAGTSTDTQY

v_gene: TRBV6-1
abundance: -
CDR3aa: ASSEGAGWTHYGYT

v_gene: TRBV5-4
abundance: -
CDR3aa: ASSPSGGSDTEAF

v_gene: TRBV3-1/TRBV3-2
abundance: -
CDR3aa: ASSPLTLTGPGYT

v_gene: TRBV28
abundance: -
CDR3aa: ASSPGQVNTEAF

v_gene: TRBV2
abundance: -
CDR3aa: AIPKGTSGEQF

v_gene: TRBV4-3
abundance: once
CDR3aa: ASSRSGTGHTDTQY

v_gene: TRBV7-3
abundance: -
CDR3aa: ASSSDGFYGYT

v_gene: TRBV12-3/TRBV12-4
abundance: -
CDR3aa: ASSLLTDYGYT

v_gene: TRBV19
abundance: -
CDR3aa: ASSDRTNEKLF

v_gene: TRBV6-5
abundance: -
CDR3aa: ASSDRGGNTEAF

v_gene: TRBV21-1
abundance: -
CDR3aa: ASSNPSRAEPHADTQY

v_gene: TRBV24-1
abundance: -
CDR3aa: ATSETGTDTQY

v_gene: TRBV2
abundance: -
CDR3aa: ASRPFRESTNEKLF

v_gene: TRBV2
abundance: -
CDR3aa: ASSGRGRGLLLETQY

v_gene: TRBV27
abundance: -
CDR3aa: ASSLRNDNSPLH

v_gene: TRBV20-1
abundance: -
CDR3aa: SAMTRYT

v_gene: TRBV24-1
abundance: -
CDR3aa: ATSDPGTSSTDTQY

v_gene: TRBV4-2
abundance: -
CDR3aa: ASSLAVGLLNTGELF

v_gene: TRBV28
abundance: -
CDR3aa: ASNTNIQQRRLTNSPLH

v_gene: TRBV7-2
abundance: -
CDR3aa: ASSLVASGYQETQY

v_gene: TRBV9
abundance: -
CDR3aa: ATGIGHLNTEAF

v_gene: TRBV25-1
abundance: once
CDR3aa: ASSDLTKAF

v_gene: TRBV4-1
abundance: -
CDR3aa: ASSQGGGLPYNEQF

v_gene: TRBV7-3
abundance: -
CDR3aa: ASSPDRVTTGELF

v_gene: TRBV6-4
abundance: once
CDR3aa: ASSDSGGSLVGNTIY

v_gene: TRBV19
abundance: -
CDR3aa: ASTPGTGVGAGYT

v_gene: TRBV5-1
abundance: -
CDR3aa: ASSGPAGEGEAF

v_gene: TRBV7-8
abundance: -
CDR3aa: ASSLALAGGAYNEQF

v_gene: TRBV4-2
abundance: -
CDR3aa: ASSQVPQRGGRNEQF

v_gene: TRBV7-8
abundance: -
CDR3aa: ASSPKGASPSGANVLT

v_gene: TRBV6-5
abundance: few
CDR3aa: ASSFGTPRNSPLH

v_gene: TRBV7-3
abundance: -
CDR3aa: ASSLTHERASGGSTDTQY

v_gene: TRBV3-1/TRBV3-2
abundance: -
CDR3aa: ASRQGGYGYT